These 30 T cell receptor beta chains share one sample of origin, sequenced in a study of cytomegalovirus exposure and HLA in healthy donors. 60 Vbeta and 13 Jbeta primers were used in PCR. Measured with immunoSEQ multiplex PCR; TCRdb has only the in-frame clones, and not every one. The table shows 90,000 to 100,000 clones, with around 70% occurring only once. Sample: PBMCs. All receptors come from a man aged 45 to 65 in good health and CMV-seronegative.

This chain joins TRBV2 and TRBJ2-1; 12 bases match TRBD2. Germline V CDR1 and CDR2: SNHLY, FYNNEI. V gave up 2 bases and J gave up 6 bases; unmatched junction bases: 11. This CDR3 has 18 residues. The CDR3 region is CASSEPLFPSGRANEQFF. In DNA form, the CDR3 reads TGTGCCAGCAGTGAACCCCTTTTCCCTAGCGGGAGGGCCAATGAGCAGTTCTTC. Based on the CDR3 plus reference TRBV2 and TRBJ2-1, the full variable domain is EPEVTQTPSHQVTQMGQEVILRCVPISNHLYFYWYRQILGQKVEFLVSFYNNEISEKSEIFDDQFSVERPDGSNFTLKIRSTKLEDSAMYFCASSEPLFPSGRANEQFFGPGTRLTVL.

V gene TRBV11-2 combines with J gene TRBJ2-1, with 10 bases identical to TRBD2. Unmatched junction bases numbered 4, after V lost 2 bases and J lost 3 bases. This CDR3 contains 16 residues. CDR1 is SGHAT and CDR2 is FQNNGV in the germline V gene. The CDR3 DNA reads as TGTGCCAGCAGCTTACTAGCGGGAGTCGGCTACAATGAGCAGTTCTTC. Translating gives CASSLLAGVGYNEQFF.

In DNA form, the CDR3 reads TGTGCCAGCAGTTACGACCGGGAGACTCATGAAAAACTGTTTTTT. Protein sequence: CASSYDRETHEKLFF. The chain recombines TRBV6-5 with TRBJ1-4; D ambiguous. Germline assignment: CDR1 MNHEY and CDR2 SVGAGI. Deletions cut 2 bases from V and 6 bases from J, with 13 bases between. This CDR3 comprises 15 residues.

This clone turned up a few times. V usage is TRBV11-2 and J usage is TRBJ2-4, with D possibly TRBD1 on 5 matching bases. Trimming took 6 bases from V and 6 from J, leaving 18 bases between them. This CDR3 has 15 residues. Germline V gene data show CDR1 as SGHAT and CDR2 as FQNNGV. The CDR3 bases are TGTGCCAGCAGAGACCGTAGGGGCAGTCTAAACATTCAGTACTTC. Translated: CASRDRRGSLNIQYF.

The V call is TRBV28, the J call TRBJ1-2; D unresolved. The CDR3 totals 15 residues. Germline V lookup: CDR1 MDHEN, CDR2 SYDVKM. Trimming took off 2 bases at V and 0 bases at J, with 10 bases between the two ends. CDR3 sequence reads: CASSLPGRANYGYTF. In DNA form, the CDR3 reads TGTGCCAGCAGTTTACCGGGGAGAGCTAACTATGGCTACACCTTC.

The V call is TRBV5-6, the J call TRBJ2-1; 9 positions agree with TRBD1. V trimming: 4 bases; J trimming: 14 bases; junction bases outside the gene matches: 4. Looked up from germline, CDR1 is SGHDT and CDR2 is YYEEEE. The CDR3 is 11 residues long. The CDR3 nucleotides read TGTGCCAGCAGCAGCCGGGACAGGGAGTTCTTC. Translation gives CASSSRDREFF.

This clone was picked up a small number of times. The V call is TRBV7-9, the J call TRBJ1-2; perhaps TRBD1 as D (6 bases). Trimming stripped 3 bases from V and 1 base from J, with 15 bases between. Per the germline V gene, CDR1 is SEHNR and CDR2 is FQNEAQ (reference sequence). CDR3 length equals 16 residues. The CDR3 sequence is CASSFRGAEFNYGYTF. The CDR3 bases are TGTGCCAGCAGCTTCAGGGGCGCGGAATTTAACTATGGCTACACCTTC. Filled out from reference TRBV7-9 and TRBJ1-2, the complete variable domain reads DTGVSQNPRHKITKRGQNVTFRCDPISEHNRLYWYRQTLGQGPEFLTYFQNEAQLEKSRLLSDRFSAERPKGSFSTLEIQRTEQGDSAMYLCASSFRGAEFNYGYTFGSGTRLTVV.

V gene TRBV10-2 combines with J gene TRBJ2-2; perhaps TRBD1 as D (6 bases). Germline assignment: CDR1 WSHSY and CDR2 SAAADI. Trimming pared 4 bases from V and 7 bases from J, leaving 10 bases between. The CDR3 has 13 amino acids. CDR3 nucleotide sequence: TGCGCCAGCAGTGGAACAGGGTACGGGGAGCTGTTTTTT. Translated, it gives CASSGTGYGELFF.

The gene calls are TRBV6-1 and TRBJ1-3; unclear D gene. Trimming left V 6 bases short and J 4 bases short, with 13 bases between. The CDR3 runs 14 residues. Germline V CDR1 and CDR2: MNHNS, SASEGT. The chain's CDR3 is CASSLRRGGNTIYF. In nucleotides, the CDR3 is TGTGCCAGCAGCCTAAGGCGGGGAGGAAACACCATATATTTT.

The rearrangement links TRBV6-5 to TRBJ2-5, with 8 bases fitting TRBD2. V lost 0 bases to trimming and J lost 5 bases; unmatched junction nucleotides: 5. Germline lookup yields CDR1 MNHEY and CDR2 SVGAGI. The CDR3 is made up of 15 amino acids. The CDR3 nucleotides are TGTGCCAGCAGTTACTCCGGCGGGGGGTCGGAGACCCAGTACTTC. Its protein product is CASSYSGGGSETQYF.

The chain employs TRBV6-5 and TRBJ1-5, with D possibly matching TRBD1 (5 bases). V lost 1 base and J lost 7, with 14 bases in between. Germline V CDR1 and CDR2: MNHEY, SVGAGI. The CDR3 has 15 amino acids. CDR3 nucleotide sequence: TGTGCCAGCAGTTACTTTGGGGGGGTAGAGCAGCCCCAGCATTTT. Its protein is CASSYFGGVEQPQHF.

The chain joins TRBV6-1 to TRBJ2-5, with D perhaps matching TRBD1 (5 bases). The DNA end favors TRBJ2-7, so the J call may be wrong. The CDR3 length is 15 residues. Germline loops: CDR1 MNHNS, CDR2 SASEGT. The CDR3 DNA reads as TGTGCCAGCAGTGAAGCTCAGGGCATCTCCTACGAGCAGTACTTC. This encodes CASSEAQGISYEQYF.

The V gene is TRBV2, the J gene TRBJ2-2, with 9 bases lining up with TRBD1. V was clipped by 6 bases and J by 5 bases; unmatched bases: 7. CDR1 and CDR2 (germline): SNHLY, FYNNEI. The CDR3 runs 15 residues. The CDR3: CASRVDRGLTGELFF. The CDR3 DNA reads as TGTGCCAGCAGAGTGGACAGGGGTCTAACCGGGGAGCTGTTTTTT.

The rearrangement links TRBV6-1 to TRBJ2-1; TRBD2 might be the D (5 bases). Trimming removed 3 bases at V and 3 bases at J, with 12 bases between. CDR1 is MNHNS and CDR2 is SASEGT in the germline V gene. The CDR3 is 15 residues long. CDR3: CASSESSADYNEQFF. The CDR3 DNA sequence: TGTGCCAGCAGTGAGAGTAGCGCGGACTACAATGAGCAGTTCTTC.

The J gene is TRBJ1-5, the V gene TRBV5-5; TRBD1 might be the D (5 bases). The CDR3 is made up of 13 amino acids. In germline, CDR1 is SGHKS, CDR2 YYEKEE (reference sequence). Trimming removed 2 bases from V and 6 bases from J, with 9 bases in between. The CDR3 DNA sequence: TGTGCCAGCAGCTTCCAGGGCGGTCAGCCCCAGCATTTT. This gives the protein CASSFQGGQPQHF.

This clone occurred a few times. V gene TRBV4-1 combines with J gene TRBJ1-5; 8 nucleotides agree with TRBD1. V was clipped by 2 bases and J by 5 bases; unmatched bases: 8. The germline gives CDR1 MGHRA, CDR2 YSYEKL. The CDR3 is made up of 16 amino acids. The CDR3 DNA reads TGCGCCAGCAGCCAATCCCGAGGACAGGGCTATCAGCCCCAGCATTTT. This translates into CASSQSRGQGYQPQHF.

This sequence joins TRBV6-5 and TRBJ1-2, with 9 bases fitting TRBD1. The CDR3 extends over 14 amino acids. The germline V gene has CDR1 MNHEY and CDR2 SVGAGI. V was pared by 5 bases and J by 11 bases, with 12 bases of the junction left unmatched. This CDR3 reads CASSRDSTGGGYTF. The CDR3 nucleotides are TGTGCCAGCAGTCGAGACTCCACAGGGGGCGGTTACACCTTC.

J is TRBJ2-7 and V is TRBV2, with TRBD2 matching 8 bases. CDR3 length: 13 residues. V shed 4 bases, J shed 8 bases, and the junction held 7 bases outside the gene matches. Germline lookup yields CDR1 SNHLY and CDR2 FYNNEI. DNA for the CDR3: TGTGCCAGCAGTGTGTCAGCGGGAGAACAGCAGTACTTC. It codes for CASSVSAGEQQYF. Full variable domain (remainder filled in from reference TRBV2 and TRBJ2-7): EPEVTQTPSHQVTQMGQEVILRCVPISNHLYFYWYRQILGQKVEFLVSFYNNEISEKSEIFDDQFSVERPDGSNFTLKIRSTKLEDSAMYFCASSVSAGEQQYFGPGTRLTVT.

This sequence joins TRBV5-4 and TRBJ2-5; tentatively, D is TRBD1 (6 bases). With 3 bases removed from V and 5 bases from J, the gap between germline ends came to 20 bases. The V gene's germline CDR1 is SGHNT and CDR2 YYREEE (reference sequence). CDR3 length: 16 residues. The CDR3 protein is CASSSLGVGARETQYF. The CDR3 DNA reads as TGTGCCAGCAGCTCACTGGGGGTGGGGGCGCGGGAGACCCAGTACTTC.

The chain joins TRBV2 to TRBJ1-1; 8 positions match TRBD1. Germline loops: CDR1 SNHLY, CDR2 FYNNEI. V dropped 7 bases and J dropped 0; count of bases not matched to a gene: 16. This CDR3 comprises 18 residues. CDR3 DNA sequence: TGTGCCAGCAAACCTTCATCCCTCCTACAGGGGGTGAACACTGAAGCTTTCTTT. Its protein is CASKPSSLLQGVNTEAFF.

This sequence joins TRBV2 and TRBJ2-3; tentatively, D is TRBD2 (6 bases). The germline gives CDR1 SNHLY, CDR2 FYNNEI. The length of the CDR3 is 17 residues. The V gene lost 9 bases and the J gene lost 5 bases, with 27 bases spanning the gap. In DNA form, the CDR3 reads TGTGCCAGTATCATGAATGGTTTGCGGAGGGGAAAAGATACGCAGTATTTT. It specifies CASIMNGLRRGKDTQYF.

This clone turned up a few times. CDR3 residues: CASSYHGGAQPQHF. DNA for the CDR3: TGTGCCAGCAGTTATCATGGGGGGGCTCAGCCCCAGCATTTT. The chain has TRBV28 and TRBJ1-5; TRBD1 is a possible D gene (6 bases). The germline gives CDR1 MDHEN, CDR2 SYDVKM. V was pared by 4 bases and J by 6 bases, with 13 bases between. The CDR3 length is 14 residues.

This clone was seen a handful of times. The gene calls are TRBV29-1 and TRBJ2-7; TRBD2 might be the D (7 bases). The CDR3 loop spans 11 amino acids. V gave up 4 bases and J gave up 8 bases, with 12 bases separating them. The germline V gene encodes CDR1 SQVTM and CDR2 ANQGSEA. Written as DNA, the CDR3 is TGCAGCGTTGGCTGGGGGGGCCAGCAGTACTTC. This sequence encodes CSVGWGGQQYF.

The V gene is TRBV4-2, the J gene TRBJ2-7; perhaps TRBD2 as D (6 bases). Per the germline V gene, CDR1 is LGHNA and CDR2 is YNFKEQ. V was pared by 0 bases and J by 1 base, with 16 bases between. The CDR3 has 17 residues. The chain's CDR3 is CASSQDARTGGSYEQYF. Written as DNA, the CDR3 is TGTGCCAGCAGCCAAGACGCCCGGACTGGGGGGTCCTACGAGCAGTACTTC.

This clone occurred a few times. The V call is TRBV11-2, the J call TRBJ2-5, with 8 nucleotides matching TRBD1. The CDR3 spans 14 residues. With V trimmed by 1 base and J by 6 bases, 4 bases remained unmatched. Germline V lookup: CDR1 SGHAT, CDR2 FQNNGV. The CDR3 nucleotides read TGTGCCAGCAGCTTAGGACAGGGGTGGCAGACCCAGTACTTC. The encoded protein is CASSLGQGWQTQYF.

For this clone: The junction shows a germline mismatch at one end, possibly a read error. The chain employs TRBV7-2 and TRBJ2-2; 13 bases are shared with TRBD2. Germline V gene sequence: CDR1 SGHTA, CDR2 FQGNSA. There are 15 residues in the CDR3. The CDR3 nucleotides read TGTGCCAGCACCTTACTAGCGGGGGGGTCCGGGGAGCTGTTTTTT. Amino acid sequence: CASTLLAGGSGELFF. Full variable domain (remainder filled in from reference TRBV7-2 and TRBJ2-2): GAGVSQSPSNKVTEKGKDVELRCDPISGHTALYWYRQSLGQGLEFLIYFQGNSAPDKSGLPSDRFSAERTGGSVSTLTIQRTQQEDSAVYLCASTLLAGGSGELFFGEGSRLTVL.

The CDR3 region has the DNA TGTGCCAGCAGCCAACGGGTAGTCCGCCCCCAAGAGACCCAGTACTTC. This encodes CASSQRVVRPQETQYF. The chain employs TRBV4-2 and TRBJ2-5, with D uncertain. Germline assignment: CDR1 LGHNA and CDR2 YNFKEQ. V shed 2 bases and J shed 1 base, with 14 bases lying between them. CDR3 length: 16 residues.

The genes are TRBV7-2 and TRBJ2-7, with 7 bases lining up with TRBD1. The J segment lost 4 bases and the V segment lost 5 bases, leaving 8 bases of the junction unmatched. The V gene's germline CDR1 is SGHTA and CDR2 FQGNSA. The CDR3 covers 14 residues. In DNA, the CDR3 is TGTGCCAGCAGCCCGGACAGGACACGGTACGAGCAGTACTTC. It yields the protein CASSPDRTRYEQYF.

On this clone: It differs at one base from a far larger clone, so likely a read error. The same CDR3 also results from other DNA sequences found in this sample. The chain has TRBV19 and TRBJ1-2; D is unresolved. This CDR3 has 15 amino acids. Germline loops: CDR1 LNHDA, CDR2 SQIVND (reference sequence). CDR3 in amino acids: CASSIRNVQIYGYTF. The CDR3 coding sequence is TGTGCCAGTAGTATACGGAATGTACAGATCTATGGTTACACCTTC.

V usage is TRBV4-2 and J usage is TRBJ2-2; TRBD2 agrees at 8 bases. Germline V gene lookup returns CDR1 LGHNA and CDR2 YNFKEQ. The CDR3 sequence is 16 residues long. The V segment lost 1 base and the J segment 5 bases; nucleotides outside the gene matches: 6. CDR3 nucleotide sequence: TGTGCCAGCAGCCAAGCGTCGGGAGGGCCGACCGGGGAGCTGTTTTTT. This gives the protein CASSQASGGPTGELFF.